The 30 T cell receptor beta chains listed next were all sequenced from one sample in a study of Ad26.COV2.S vaccination and SARS-CoV-2 variants. Treatment given: some 20 received Ad26.COV2.S at low or high dose, single or two shots; several received placebo; per-sample allocation not given. Each sample was drawn 63 days after the first injection (of vaccine or placebo). The table came from immunoSEQ multiplex PCR; TCRdb's copy has only in-frame clones and leaves some out. The repertoire holds 200,000 to 300,000 clones, with around 89% as singletons. The material sequenced was peripheral blood, taken in a trial of Ad26.COV2.S vaccine versus placebo. Receptors originate from a person between 18 and 65 years old who received the Ad26.COV2.S COVID-19 vaccine or a placebo.

The chain joins TRBV6-1 to TRBJ2-7; D possibly matches TRBD1 or TRBD2 (5 bases each). CDR3 length: 12 residues. Germline V lookup: CDR1 MNHNS, CDR2 SASEGT. Deletions cut 11 bases from V and 2 bases from J, with 13 bases between. The CDR3, as DNA: TGTGCCGTCCGGGACCCACCCTACGAGCAGTACTTC. Translated, it gives CAVRDPPYEQYF.

This clone was seen a few times. V usage is TRBV6-5 and J usage is TRBJ2-2, with a possible D match to TRBD2 (5 bases). The CDR3 sequence is 14 residues long. V lost 8 bases, J lost 2 bases, and 12 bases lay in between. Germline V gene sequence: CDR1 MNHEY, CDR2 SVGAGI. CDR3 nucleotides: TGTGCCAGCGGTAATAGCGCTAACACCGGGGAGCTGTTTTTT. Its protein product is CASGNSANTGELFF.

The CDR3 DNA reads as TGTGCCTGGGTTTCGGGACTCGGATTAGACGAGCAGTACTTC. Residues: CAWVSGLGLDEQYF. The chain carries TRBV30 and TRBJ2-7; D is perhaps TRBD2 (6 bases). Deletions cut 5 bases from V and 5 bases from J, with 19 bases between. This CDR3 has 14 residues. Looked up from germline, CDR1 is GTSNPN and CDR2 is SVGIG (reference sequence). Looking up the rest from reference TRBV30 and TRBJ2-7 gives the full variable domain: SQTIHQWPATLVQPVGSPLSLECTVEGTSNPNLYWYRQAAGRGLQLLFYSVGIGQISSEVPQNLSASRPQDRQFILSSKKLLLSDSGFYLCAWVSGLGLDEQYFGPGTRLTVT.

V and J are TRBV6-5 and TRBJ2-1; TRBD2 matches 8 bases. Germline assignment: CDR1 MNHEY and CDR2 SVGAGI. The CDR3 consists of 15 residues. Trimming cost V 9 bases and J 4 bases; bases outside gene matches: 11. The CDR3 DNA reads as TGTGCCAGTCAAATGAGCGGGGGACTTTACAATGAGCAGTTCTTC. It is translated as CASQMSGGLYNEQFF.

This rearrangement joins TRBV14 to TRBJ2-2, with TRBD2 as a possible D gene (7 bases). V was pared by 4 bases and J by 6 bases, with 12 bases between. The CDR3 has 14 residues. The germline V gene has CDR1 SGHDN and CDR2 FVKESK. The DNA of the CDR3 is TGTGCCAGCAGCCGGACTAGGGGGGCCGGGGAGCTGTTTTTT. Its protein product is CASSRTRGAGELFF.

The chain carries TRBV11-3 and TRBJ1-5, with a weak D call TRBD1 (6 bases). Germline V lookup: CDR1 SGHNT, CDR2 YENEEA. Deletions cut 0 bases from V and 6 bases from J, with 21 bases between. CDR3 length: 18 residues. The CDR3 bases are TGTGCCAGCAGCTTAGAAATATTAGCCGGGGGGGCGGTTCAGCCCCAGCATTTT. Translating gives CASSLEILAGGAVQPQHF.

The V gene is TRBV11-2, the J gene TRBJ2-5, with D possibly matching TRBD1 (6 bases). The CDR3 runs 14 residues. Per germline, CDR1 SGHAT and CDR2 FQNNGV. The V gene lost 3 bases and the J gene lost 4 bases, with 12 bases spanning the gap. The CDR3 here is CASSLYRVGETQYF. The CDR3 region has the DNA TGTGCCAGCAGCTTGTACAGGGTGGGAGAGACCCAGTACTTC.

This clone was counted only a few times. V usage is TRBV7-9 and J usage is TRBJ1-2; the match to TRBD1 covers 9 bases. The CDR3 spans 13 residues. Trimming removed 5 bases from V and 8 bases from J; junction bases left unmatched: 6. The germline V gene encodes CDR1 SEHNR and CDR2 FQNEAQ (reference sequence). The CDR3 DNA reads as TGTGCCAGCAGCCTCACAGGGGGCCGAGGCTACACCTTC. Translated, it gives CASSLTGGRGYTF.

The V gene is TRBV28, the J gene TRBJ1-1, with a possible D match to TRBD1 (6 bases). The germline V gene has CDR1 MDHEN and CDR2 SYDVKM. Trimming left V 1 base short and J 4 bases short, with 19 bases between. This CDR3 region has 17 residues. The CDR3 DNA sequence: TGTGCCAGCAGTTTATCGAGATGGGGGCAATCCACCACTGAAGCTTTCTTT. It encodes CASSLSRWGQSTTEAFF.

The J gene is TRBJ2-5, the V gene TRBV5-4; perhaps TRBD1 as D (7 bases). Looked up from germline, CDR1 is SGHNT and CDR2 is YYREEE (reference sequence). The V end was cut by 0 bases, the J end by 4 bases, with 13 bases between. The CDR3 length is 15 residues. The CDR3 sequence is CASSLDGQGGETQYF. The CDR3 nucleotides are TGTGCCAGCAGCTTGGATGGGCAGGGGGGAGAGACCCAGTACTTC.

The chain uses TRBV12-3 or TRBV12-4 and TRBJ2-5; D is ambiguous. Deletions cut 2 bases from V and 5 bases from J, with 3 bases between. The CDR3 spans 11 residues. The CDR3 coding sequence is TGTGCCAGCAGTTTACGGGAGACCCAGTACTTC. Residues: CASSLRETQYF.

The chain joins TRBV7-2 to TRBJ1-3; 8 nucleotides align to TRBD1. There are 13 residues in the CDR3. Germline CDR1 SGHTA, CDR2 FQGNSA. Trimming cost V 5 bases and J 8 bases; bases outside gene matches: 5. The CDR3 DNA sequence: TGTGCCAGCAGCGCCGACAGGGGCCACACCATATATTTT. Translation gives CASSADRGHTIYF.

The rearrangement joins TRBV27 to TRBJ1-4, with D maybe TRBD1 (5 bases). Between the trimmed V and J ends, which lost 9 bases and 3 bases, there was a span of 17 bases. The CDR3 has 15 residues. CDR1 and CDR2 from the germline V gene are MNHEY and SMNVEV (reference sequence). As DNA, the CDR3 is TGTGCCAGTTCGCCAGGGTGGAGCGCTAATGAAAAACTGTTTTTT. This codes for CASSPGWSANEKLFF.

The rearrangement links TRBV6-1 to TRBJ1-5, with D possibly being TRBD1 (5 bases). CDR1 is MNHNS and CDR2 is SASEGT in the germline V gene. The V end was cut by 0 bases, the J end by 0 bases, with 9 bases between. The CDR3 contains 16 residues. The CDR3 reads CASSEAGGYSNQPQHF. The CDR3 DNA is TGTGCCAGCAGTGAAGCTGGGGGGTATAGCAATCAGCCCCAGCATTTT.

The V and J genes are TRBV20-1 and TRBJ1-2; D possibly corresponds to TRBD1 (6 bases). V lost 6 bases to trimming and J lost 8 bases, with 13 bases between them. In germline, CDR1 is DFQATT, CDR2 SNEGSKA (reference sequence). The CDR3 runs to 11 residues. The CDR3 DNA is TGCAGTGCATCTGGACAGTGGGGCTACACCTTC. This sequence encodes CSASGQWGYTF.

This clone has just one count. V and J are TRBV6-5 and TRBJ1-5; D might be TRBD1 (5 bases). The ends were cut back, 6 bases at V and 3 bases at J, with 12 bases in the middle. CDR3 size: 14 residues. Looked up from germline, CDR1 is MNHEY and CDR2 is SVGAGI. The CDR3 DNA follows: TGTGCCAGCAGGGGGCCCGGGCCCAATCAGCCCCAGCATTTT. Translating gives CASRGPGPNQPQHF.

The chain has TRBV10-2 and TRBJ2-2, with 7 bases that match TRBD1. Germline assignment: CDR1 WSHSY and CDR2 SAAADI. This CDR3 is built from 14 residues. The J segment lost 1 base and the V segment lost 8 bases, leaving 4 bases of the junction unmatched. This CDR3 reads CASLGQMNTGELFF. Written as DNA, the CDR3 is TGCGCCAGCCTGGGACAGATGAACACCGGGGAGCTGTTTTTT.

V usage is TRBV11-2 and J usage is TRBJ1-1, with a weak D call TRBD1 (6 bases). Trimming removed 1 base at V and 3 bases at J, with 12 bases between. The CDR3 totals 15 residues. Germline CDR1 and CDR2: SGHAT and FQNNGV. DNA for the CDR3: TGTGCCAGCAGCTTAGGAGGGGGTTGGGACACTGAAGCTTTCTTT. Protein product: CASSLGGGWDTEAFF.

This chain links TRBV1 with TRBJ1-2; the table names TRBD1, a call not compared with the DNA. TRBV1 is a pseudogene locus. The CDR3 contains 16 residues. CDR3: CTSSQGVNRGEEGYTF. CDR3 nucleotides: TGCACCAGCAGCCAAGGGGTTAACAGGGGGGAGGAAGGCTACACCTTC.

The chain employs TRBV28 and TRBJ1-5; a possible D gene is TRBD1 (5 bases). The CDR3 runs to 16 residues. Trimming took off 4 bases at V and 1 base at J, with 14 bases between the two ends. Germline CDR1 is MDHEN and CDR2 is SYDVKM. The CDR3: CASSSWDGISNQPQHF. The CDR3 DNA follows: TGTGCCAGCAGTTCCTGGGACGGAATAAGCAATCAGCCCCAGCATTTT.

V and J are TRBV27 and TRBJ2-3; tentatively, D is TRBD1 or TRBD2 (5 bases each). The CDR3 runs 14 residues. V dropped 5 bases and J dropped 3 bases, with 12 bases sitting between them. From germline, CDR1 is MNHEY and CDR2 SMNVEV (reference sequence). The CDR3 reads CASSLGLATDTQYF. The CDR3 coding sequence is TGTGCCAGCAGTCTGGGGCTAGCTACAGATACGCAGTATTTT.

The CDR3 DNA reads TGTGCCTGGAGTTCTAACACCGATCAGCCCCAGCATTTT. As protein: CAWSSNTDQPQHF. The chain has TRBV30 and TRBJ1-5; D gene uncertain. This CDR3 region has 13 residues. CDR1 and CDR2 (germline): GTSNPN, SVGIG (reference sequence). V was cut by 2 bases and J by 5 bases, with 10 bases left in between.

This clone is a singleton in its sample. The CDR3 sequence is CASSLTGQSNYGYTF. The CDR3, as DNA: TGTGCCAGCAGTTTAACAGGGCAGTCAAACTATGGCTACACCTTC. This chain links TRBV28 with TRBJ1-2; D might be TRBD1 (6 bases). V lost 2 bases, J lost 2 bases, and 12 bases lay in between. The CDR3 extends over 15 amino acids. Germline V CDR1 and CDR2: MDHEN, SYDVKM.

The chain's CDR3 is CASSRQGSNTEAFF. CDR3 DNA: TGTGCCAGCAGTAGACAGGGATCGAACACTGAAGCTTTCTTT. The chain carries TRBV6-2 or TRBV6-3 and TRBJ1-1; 7 positions agree with TRBD1. The CDR3 spans 14 residues. Germline values: CDR1 MNHEY, CDR2 SVGEGT. J was trimmed by 1 base and V by 5 bases; bases with no gene match: 4.

The chain is built from TRBV3-1 (or the pseudogene TRBV3-2) and TRBJ2-1; 14 nucleotides align to TRBD2. V was pared by 1 base and J by 1 base, with 0 bases of the junction left unmatched. This CDR3 region has 17 residues. The germline gives CDR1 LGHDT, CDR2 YNNKEL (reference sequence). The CDR3 DNA is TGTGCCAGCAGCCAAGGGACTAGCGGGGGGTCCTACAATGAGCAGTTCTTC. Encoded protein: CASSQGTSGGSYNEQFF.

The rearrangement joins TRBV5-1 to TRBJ1-2; D gene ambiguous. The CDR3 covers 14 residues. V was cut by 0 bases and J by 8 bases, with 14 bases left in between. Per the germline V gene, CDR1 is SGHRS and CDR2 is YFSETQ. The CDR3 here is CASSLGHSVGGYTF. The CDR3 DNA reads TGCGCCAGCAGCTTGGGACACTCCGTGGGCGGCTACACCTTC.

This chain uses TRBV6-2 or TRBV6-3 with TRBJ2-1; tentative D call: TRBD2 (6 bases). CDR3 length: 17 residues. Per the germline V gene, CDR1 is MNHEY and CDR2 is SVGEGT. Trimming removed 4 bases from V and 1 base from J, with 17 bases in between. The CDR3 reads CASSFIPLARSYNEQFF. The CDR3, as DNA: TGTGCCAGCAGTTTTATCCCTCTAGCGAGATCCTACAATGAGCAGTTCTTC.

The chain couples TRBV7-2 to TRBJ2-4; D not resolved. Germline values: CDR1 SGHTA, CDR2 FQGNSA. CDR3 length equals 15 residues. The V end was cut by 1 base, the J end by 7 bases, with 14 bases between. The CDR3 sequence is CASSLGLHLGNIQYF. CDR3 nucleotides: TGTGCCAGCAGCTTAGGTCTCCATCTTGGGAACATTCAGTACTTC.

V gene TRBV29-1 combines with J gene TRBJ2-3; D gene unclear. From germline, CDR1 is SQVTM and CDR2 ANQGSEA. Trimming took off 6 bases at V and 6 bases at J, with 10 bases between the two ends. The CDR3 runs 11 residues. CDR3 region: CSVLVGDTQYF. CDR3 in DNA: TGCAGCGTGCTCGTGGGGGATACGCAGTATTTT.

The V and J genes are TRBV29-1 and TRBJ2-1; 16 nucleotides line up with TRBD2. This CDR3 is 17 amino acids long. Germline V gene lookup returns CDR1 SQVTM and CDR2 ANQGSEA. The V segment lost 3 bases and the J segment 1 base; nucleotides outside the gene matches: 3. The CDR3 spells CSVEGLAGGRSYNEQFF. The CDR3 region has the DNA TGCAGCGTTGAGGGACTAGCGGGGGGGCGATCCTACAATGAGCAGTTCTTC.